The 26 T cell receptor beta chains in this list originate from one sample, sequenced in a study of identical twins. TCRdb itself ran the 5' RACE reads through MiXCR, one entry per CDR3 protein. The sample holds 450,000 to 650,000 distinct CDR3 sequences; about 15% are singletons and the top ten take 0.44%. This sample was shared with a second study, whose subject was yellow fever vaccine responses in identical twins.

The sample was CD4+ T cells sorted from blood. These receptors were obtained from a woman younger than 35 in good health.

This clonotype was found a few times. The gene calls are TRBV3-1 and TRBJ2-3; TRBD2 matches at 14 bases. Per germline, CDR1 LGHDT and CDR2 YNNKEL (reference sequence). J was trimmed by 4 bases and V by 3 bases; bases with no gene match: 6. This CDR3 spans 17 amino acids. The CDR3 loop is CASSQARLAGGPDTQYF. The CDR3 nucleotides are TGTGCCAGCAGCCAGGCTCGACTAGCGGGGGGGCCAGATACGCAGTATTTT.

This chain uses TRBV6-5 with TRBJ2-1; maybe TRBD2 (6 bases). The V end lost 2 bases, the J end lost 7 bases, and 9 bases lay between the germline ends. From germline, CDR1 is MNHEY and CDR2 SVGAGI. This CDR3 comprises 13 residues. CDR3 region: CASSYLGRNEQFF. The CDR3 DNA reads as TGTGCCAGCAGTTACCTTGGGAGGAATGAGCAGTTCTTC.

V and J are TRBV7-7 and TRBJ2-5; no definite D call. The CDR3 has 15 amino acids. Germline values: CDR1 SSHAT, CDR2 FNYEAQ (reference sequence). Deletions cut 1 base from V and 0 bases from J, with 9 bases between. CDR3 nucleotide sequence: TGTGCCAGCAGCTTAGAGCCAGCAAACCAAGAGACCCAGTACTTC. Amino acids: CASSLEPANQETQYF.

CDR3 loop: CASSKSQTTDTQYF. As DNA, the CDR3 is TGTGCCAGTAGTAAGTCGCAGACGACAGATACGCAGTATTTT. This chain uses TRBV19 with TRBJ2-3; D call uncertain. The V gene lost 4 bases and the J gene lost 3 bases, with 11 bases spanning the gap. The germline V gene has CDR1 LNHDA and CDR2 SQIVND (reference sequence). This CDR3 has 14 amino acids. Based on the CDR3 plus reference TRBV19 and TRBJ2-3, the full variable domain is DGGITQSPKYLFRKEGQNVTLSCEQNLNHDAMYWYRQDPGQGLRLIYYSQIVNDFQKGDIAEGYSVSREKKESFPLTVTSAQKNPTAFYLCASSKSQTTDTQYFGPGTRLTVL.

The chain combines TRBV12-3 or TRBV12-4 with TRBJ1-6; D ambiguous. The CDR3 is 18 amino acids. Trimming took off 3 bases at V and 0 bases at J, with 15 bases between the two ends. In DNA form, the CDR3 reads TGTGCCAGCAGTTTTAAGTGGTCGAGAAGCTCCTATAATTCACCCCTCCACTTT. This gives the protein CASSFKWSRSSYNSPLHF.

In this sample, this clonotype turned up once. V gene TRBV7-8 combines with J gene TRBJ2-1; D unclear. This CDR3 contains 14 residues. Trimming pared 5 bases from V and 5 bases from J, leaving 13 bases between. Germline CDR1 is SGHVS and CDR2 is FQNEAQ. The CDR3 DNA reads as TGTGCCAGCAGCATTATCCGGGTCGACAATGAGCAGTTCTTC. The encoded protein is CASSIIRVDNEQFF.

V and J are TRBV10-2 and TRBJ2-7; 11 positions agree with TRBD1. Trimming cost V 7 bases and J 11 bases; bases outside gene matches: 10. The CDR3 totals 13 residues. Germline V gene sequence: CDR1 WSHSY, CDR2 SAAADI. As DNA, the CDR3 is TGCGCCAGCACCAAGGGACAGGGGGAAGTAAAGTACGTC. This sequence encodes CASTKGQGEVKYV.

This clonotype was seen a few times. The chain is built from TRBV12-3 or TRBV12-4 and TRBJ1-4; TRBD1 agrees at 8 bases. The V gene end was trimmed by 0 bases and the J gene end by 7 bases; junction bases not matched to a gene: 7. The CDR3 covers 16 residues. In nucleotides, the CDR3 is TGTGCCAGCAGTTTAGCACGACAGGGGTCTCTTGAAAAACTGTTTTTT. Translated: CASSLARQGSLEKLFF.

The chain couples TRBV7-9 to TRBJ2-3, with D possibly being TRBD2 (6 bases). Germline V gene lookup returns CDR1 SEHNR and CDR2 FQNEAQ (reference sequence). The CDR3 is made up of 15 amino acids. The ends were cut back, 0 bases at V and 5 bases at J, with 12 bases in the middle. Here the CDR3 DNA reads TGTGCCAGCAGCTTAGCCCTCACGGGAGTAGATACGCAGTATTTT. Translated, it gives CASSLALTGVDTQYF.

Only a few counts were recorded for this clonotype. The J gene is TRBJ2-7, the V gene TRBV5-1; 7 bases map to TRBD1. CDR1 SGHRS and CDR2 YFSETQ come from the germline V gene. V dropped 1 base and J dropped 3; count of bases not matched to a gene: 7. CDR3 length equals 15 residues. The CDR3 protein is CASSLRQGVSYEQYF. CDR3 DNA sequence: TGCGCCAGCAGCTTGAGGCAGGGGGTTAGCTACGAGCAGTACTTC. The full variable domain, in which reference TRBV5-1 and TRBJ2-7 provide the parts outside the CDR3, is KAGVTQTPRYLIKTRGQQVTLSCSPISGHRSVSWYQQTPGQGLQFLFEYFSETQRNKGNFPGRFSGRQFSNSRSEMNVSTLELGDSALYLCASSLRQGVSYEQYFGPGTRLTVT.

This clonotype was picked up many times. This chain connects TRBV12-3 or TRBV12-4 to TRBJ2-5; 10 bases fit TRBD1. The length of the CDR3 is 17 residues. Germline trimming cut 2 bases from V and 5 bases from J; bases unmatched to any gene: 11. CDR3 amino acids: CASSLRTGGLFGETQYF. DNA of the CDR3: TGTGCCAGCAGTTTACGGACAGGGGGTTTGTTCGGTGAGACCCAGTACTTC.

The chain uses TRBV11-2 and TRBJ2-7, with 9 bases matching TRBD1. J gave up 4 bases and V 4 bases, and 5 bases lay outside the gene matches. Germline values: CDR1 SGHAT, CDR2 FQNNGV. The CDR3 loop spans 14 amino acids. CDR3 in DNA: TGTGCCAGCAGCTACCGGACAGGGGTGTACGAGCAGTACTTC. Translated: CASSYRTGVYEQYF.

This clonotype occurred a few times. The chain employs TRBV10-2 and TRBJ2-5, with TRBD2 matching 10 bases. This CDR3 region has 16 residues. Germline-derived CDR1 and CDR2 are WSHSY and SAAADI. V shed 9 bases and J 5 bases; nucleotides not matched to a gene: 15. The CDR3 loop is CASRRGELAGRETQYF. The CDR3 DNA sequence: TGCGCCAGTCGTAGGGGGGAACTAGCGGGGAGGGAGACCCAGTACTTC.

The chain employs TRBV28 and TRBJ2-2; D uncertain. The germline V gene encodes CDR1 MDHEN and CDR2 SYDVKM. V shed 7 bases and J shed 1 base, with 16 bases lying between them. This CDR3 comprises 16 residues. CDR3 sequence: CASTLRVLGNTGELFF. Here the CDR3 DNA reads TGTGCCAGCACCTTAAGGGTCCTTGGGAACACCGGGGAGCTGTTTTTT.

The chain is built from TRBV6-1 and TRBJ2-4, with 8 bases fitting TRBD1. CDR3 length: 14 residues. V trimming: 6 bases; J trimming: 1 base; junction bases outside the gene matches: 2. Germline CDR1 MNHNS, CDR2 SASEGT. The CDR3 DNA reads as TGTGCCAGCAGGGGACAGGTGGCCAAAAACATTCAGTACTTC. Protein: CASRGQVAKNIQYF.

This clonotype has a handful of counts. The chain links TRBV19 to TRBJ2-1; TRBD2 matches at 8 bases. Germline V gives CDR1 LNHDA, CDR2 SQIVND (reference sequence). V dropped 0 bases and J dropped 4; count of bases not matched to a gene: 8. The CDR3 loop spans 17 amino acids. CDR3 bases: TGTGCCAGTAGTATAGATCGAAGTTTAGCGGGATACAATGAGCAGTTCTTC. As protein: CASSIDRSLAGYNEQFF. The whole variable domain, filled in from reference TRBV19 and TRBJ2-1, reads DGGITQSPKYLFRKEGQNVTLSCEQNLNHDAMYWYRQDPGQGLRLIYYSQIVNDFQKGDIAEGYSVSREKKESFPLTVTSAQKNPTAFYLCASSIDRSLAGYNEQFFGPGTRLTVL.

This clonotype was observed a few times. J is TRBJ2-5 and V is TRBV29-1; D gene uncertain. The CDR3 runs to 12 residues. Trimming removed 2 bases at V and 4 bases at J, with 8 bases between. The V gene's germline CDR1 is SQVTM and CDR2 ANQGSEA. The CDR3 region is CSVERDLETQYF. The CDR3, as DNA: TGCAGCGTTGAACGCGACCTAGAGACCCAGTACTTC.

This clonotype was found once. The rearrangement links TRBV14 to TRBJ2-1; maybe TRBD1 (5 bases). The V end lost 3 bases, the J end lost 3 bases, and 9 bases lay between the germline ends. The CDR3 consists of 14 residues. Germline V CDR1 and CDR2: SGHDN, FVKESK. The CDR3 coding sequence is TGTGCCAGCAGCCAGCGACAGAACTACAATGAGCAGTTCTTC. It encodes CASSQRQNYNEQFF.

J is TRBJ2-2 and V is TRBV14, with a tentative D call TRBD2 (5 bases). V gave up 3 bases and J gave up 3 bases, with 20 bases separating them. In germline, CDR1 is SGHDN, CDR2 FVKESK. The CDR3 is 18 residues long. CDR3 loop: CASSQIPGLLGYTGELFF. DNA for the CDR3: TGTGCCAGCAGCCAGATTCCCGGACTTTTGGGTTACACCGGGGAGCTGTTTTTT.

This clonotype was counted only a few times. This rearrangement joins TRBV5-1 to TRBJ2-3, with 11 positions matching TRBD2. Unmatched junction bases numbered 9, after V lost 4 bases and J lost 2 bases. Germline V gene data show CDR1 as SGHRS and CDR2 as YFSETQ. The CDR3 is 17 residues long. CDR3 sequence (DNA): TGCGCCAGCAGCCCTCTGGCTAGCGGGGGGACCACAGATACGCAGTATTTT. It is translated as CASSPLASGGTTDTQYF.

The chain carries TRBV12-3 or TRBV12-4 and TRBJ1-5; D not resolved. This CDR3 spans 10 amino acids. Trimming cost V 6 bases and J 13 bases, with 10 bases left between them. CDR3 residues: CASRRTPQHF. The DNA of the CDR3 is TGTGCCAGCAGACGTACCCCTCAGCATTTT.

The chain links TRBV9 to TRBJ2-1; 10 bases line up with TRBD2. The J segment lost 3 bases and the V segment lost 5 bases, leaving 5 bases of the junction unmatched. The CDR3 totals 15 residues. Germline V CDR1 and CDR2: SGDLS, YYNGEE. For the CDR3, the DNA is TGTGCCAGCAGTCTAGCGGGGGAAGTCTACAATGAGCAGTTCTTC. Translation: CASSLAGEVYNEQFF.

This chain links TRBV4-1 with TRBJ2-1; D is perhaps TRBD2 (6 bases). Trimming took off 3 bases at V and 4 bases at J, with 19 bases between the two ends. The CDR3 runs to 17 residues. Germline V lookup: CDR1 MGHRA, CDR2 YSYEKL. The DNA for the CDR3 is TGCGCCAGCAGCCAGACAATAATGGCGGGGAGGTACAATGAGCAGTTCTTC. Translated, it gives CASSQTIMAGRYNEQFF.

This rearrangement joins TRBV11-2 to TRBJ1-3, with unresolved D. V shed 0 bases and J shed 0 bases, with 12 bases lying between them. Germline V lookup: CDR1 SGHAT, CDR2 FQNNGV. The CDR3 length is 17 residues. The CDR3 loop reads CASSLEVVRTSGNTIYF. The CDR3 DNA reads as TGTGCCAGCAGCTTAGAAGTTGTAAGGACCTCTGGAAACACCATATATTTT.

This clonotype was recorded at least ten times. The CDR3 region is CASSQDYVEPYTF. The CDR3 nucleotides read TGTGCCAGCAGCCAAGATTACGTGGAACCGTACACCTTC. V is TRBV14 and J is TRBJ1-2, with no clear D. V lost 0 bases, J lost 11 bases, and 13 bases lay in between. This CDR3 is built from 13 residues. Per the germline V gene, CDR1 is SGHDN and CDR2 is FVKESK.

This clonotype was counted only a few times. The chain employs TRBV5-1 and TRBJ2-2; D not certain. Trimming pared 1 base from V and 6 bases from J, leaving 7 bases between. The germline CDR1 and CDR2 sequences are SGHRS and YFSETQ. This CDR3 has 13 residues. CDR3 coding DNA: TGCGCCAGCAGCTTGTCCCCCCCCGGGGAGCTGTTTTTT. Translated: CASSLSPPGELFF.